Described below is a single T cell receptor (beta chain) sequence and its context. Its matching antigen is unknown. V lost 7 bases, J lost 9 bases, and 11 bases stayed unmatched. Germline values: CDR1 SNHLY, CDR2 FYNNEI. The CDR3 extends over 14 amino acids. These data are taken from a study of cytomegalovirus exposure and HLA in healthy donors. General study points: For most TCR beta V segments, an earlier analysis put the productive rate at about 87% or about 30% of the time.

PCR employed 60 Vbeta and 13 Jbeta primers. Repertoires were generated with immunoSEQ multiplex PCR, while TCRdb's copy carries only in-frame clones and drops some. The table has 200,000 to 250,000 clones, 75% to 85% seen once. The sequenced material came from PBMCs. The sequence was collected from a woman in her sixties or seventies in good health and CMV-seropositive. The chain employs TRBV2 and TRBJ2-4; 8 nucleotides align to TRBD1. CDR3 bases: TGTGCCAGCACCGTTGGACAGGGTAGCGGCATTCAGTACTTC. This codes for CASTVGQGSGIQYF.